One sample yielded the 31 T cell receptor beta chains listed below, sequenced in a study of blood T cell repertoires in COVID-19. The repertoire was sequenced with immunoSEQ multiplex PCR; TCRdb's copy has only in-frame clones and lacks some. The table has 200,000 to 300,000 clones, 75% to 85% seen once. Input material: peripheral blood. The receptors stem from a woman of 80 years or more with COVID-19, enrolled during active disease.

In its sample, this clone was seen a few times. The chain joins TRBV2 to TRBJ1-2; no definite D call. The germline CDR1 and CDR2 sequences are SNHLY and FYNNEI. The CDR3 totals 13 residues. V was clipped by 5 bases and J by 2 bases, with 9 bases between them. Written as DNA, the CDR3 is TGTGCCAGCAGTACACAGCTAAACTATGGCTACACCTTC. It encodes CASSTQLNYGYTF.

On this clone itself: Other DNA sequences in the same sample also yield this CDR3. This chain connects TRBV24-1 to TRBJ2-4, with 10 bases identical to TRBD1. The CDR3 has 13 amino acids. CDR1 is KGHDR and CDR2 is SFDVKD in the germline V gene. The trim removed 7 bases at V and 8 bases at J, leaving 4 bases unmatched. The CDR3: CATSDGQGDIQYF. The CDR3 nucleotides read TGTGCCACCAGCGATGGACAGGGGGACATTCAGTACTTC.

The chain employs TRBV11-3 and TRBJ2-2, with 10 bases fitting TRBD2. CDR1 and CDR2 (germline): SGHNT, YENEEA. The CDR3 runs to 15 residues. With V trimmed by 5 bases and J by 10 bases, 10 bases remained unmatched. CDR3 sequence reads: CASSDPGAGGLELFF. CDR3 sequence (DNA): TGTGCCAGCAGCGACCCCGGAGCGGGGGGGCTGGAGCTGTTTTTT.

This sequence joins TRBV11-2 and TRBJ2-5, with 11 bases matching TRBD2. The CDR3 is 15 amino acids. V was clipped by 2 bases and J by 4 bases; unmatched bases: 3. The germline V gene encodes CDR1 SGHAT and CDR2 FQNNGV. The CDR3 loop is CASSLRLAGRETQYF. CDR3 DNA: TGTGCCAGCAGCTTAAGACTAGCGGGAAGAGAGACCCAGTACTTC.

This clone was recorded once. This sequence joins TRBV7-9 and TRBJ2-7, with TRBD2 matching over 14 bases. CDR3 size: 17 residues. J was trimmed by 7 bases and V by 4 bases; bases with no gene match: 12. CDR1 is SEHNR and CDR2 is FQNEAQ in the germline V gene (reference sequence). CDR3 residues: CASSSTSGRAGQREQYF. The CDR3 coding sequence is TGTGCCAGCAGCTCGACTAGCGGGAGGGCCGGGCAAAGGGAGCAGTACTTC.

V is TRBV12-2 and J is TRBJ1-5; TRBD1 reflects the table's D call only, with no check against the DNA. TRBV12-2 is classified as a pseudogene. There are 14 residues in the CDR3. This chain's CDR3 is CASRIGTGNQPQHF. In DNA, the CDR3 is TGTGCAAGTCGCATTGGGACAGGCAATCAGCCCCAGCATTTT.

V is TRBV7-2 and J is TRBJ2-1; weak D call: TRBD2 (6 bases). CDR1 and CDR2 from the germline V gene are SGHTA and FQGNSA. This CDR3 region has 13 residues. Trimming took off 2 bases at V and 7 bases at J, with 9 bases between the two ends. CDR3 bases: TGTGCCAGCAGCTTAAGACTAGAAAATGAGCAGTTCTTC. Its translation: CASSLRLENEQFF. The full variable domain, completed using reference TRBV7-2 and TRBJ2-1, is GAGVSQSPSNKVTEKGKDVELRCDPISGHTALYWYRQSLGQGLEFLIYFQGNSAPDKSGLPSDRFSAERTGGSVSTLTIQRTQQEDSAVYLCASSLRLENEQFFGPGTRLTVL.

The V call is TRBV5-1, the J call TRBJ1-4, with D unclear. The germline CDR1 and CDR2 sequences are SGHRS and YFSETQ. The CDR3 runs to 20 residues. V was shortened by 0 bases and J by 1 base, with 22 bases between the two germline ends. CDR3: CASSLVRSKRVLITNEKLFF. For the CDR3, the DNA is TGCGCCAGCAGCTTGGTGAGGTCGAAAAGAGTTTTGATAACTAATGAAAAACTGTTTTTT.

The chain uses TRBV7-3 and TRBJ2-1; TRBD1 aligns across 10 bases. J gave up 2 bases and V 2 bases, and 9 bases lay outside the gene matches. The CDR3 covers 18 residues. Germline V gives CDR1 SGHTA, CDR2 FQGTGA. The CDR3 region is CASSLASGTGVAYNEQFF. The CDR3 nucleotides are TGTGCCAGCAGCTTAGCATCCGGGACAGGGGTCGCCTACAATGAGCAGTTCTTC.

The chain links TRBV3-1 (or the pseudogene TRBV3-2) to TRBJ1-1; 9 bases align to TRBD1. The CDR3 spans 12 residues. J was trimmed by 11 bases and V by 3 bases; bases with no gene match: 4. Looked up from germline, CDR1 is LGHDT and CDR2 is YNNKEL (reference sequence). The CDR3 here is CASSQHRGHAFF. DNA for the CDR3: TGTGCCAGCAGCCAGCACAGGGGGCATGCTTTCTTT.

This clone was picked up a small number of times. The chain combines TRBV18 with TRBJ1-1, with 9 bases aligning to TRBD1. V shed 1 base and J 0 bases; nucleotides not matched to a gene: 9. Germline CDR1 and CDR2: KGHSH and LQKENI. The CDR3 is 18 residues long. The CDR3 spells CASSPLKTGGTVNTEAFF. In DNA form, the CDR3 reads TGTGCCAGCTCACCACTGAAAACAGGGGGCACTGTGAACACTGAAGCTTTCTTT.

The V call is TRBV5-1, the J call TRBJ1-5, with a tentative D call TRBD1 (6 bases). Deletions cut 3 bases from V and 5 bases from J, with 12 bases between. Germline V gene lookup returns CDR1 SGHRS and CDR2 YFSETQ. The CDR3 consists of 14 residues. CDR3 bases: TGCGCCAGCAGCTCACAGGGTGGGGATCAGCCCCAGCATTTT. Translation: CASSSQGGDQPQHF.

The V call is TRBV5-1, the J call TRBJ1-3, with TRBD1 identical over 8 bases. V shed 1 base, J shed 0 bases, and the junction held 9 bases outside the gene matches. The CDR3 covers 18 residues. Germline CDR1 is SGHRS and CDR2 is YFSETQ. CDR3 DNA sequence: TGCGCCAGCAGCTTGTGGGGGACAGGCCAAACCTCTGGAAACACCATATATTTT. This sequence encodes CASSLWGTGQTSGNTIYF.

The chain has TRBV5-5 and TRBJ2-7, with 7 bases that match TRBD1. The CDR3 sequence is 16 residues long. The germline CDR1 and CDR2 sequences are SGHKS and YYEKEE (reference sequence). V trimming: 4 bases; J trimming: 3 bases; junction bases outside the gene matches: 13. The DNA of the CDR3 is TGTGCCAGCAGCCCCTCCTCCGGGACAGCAATCTACGAGCAGTACTTC. It is translated as CASSPSSGTAIYEQYF. The full variable domain, its missing parts supplied by reference TRBV5-5 and TRBJ2-7, is DAGVTQSPTHLIKTRGQQVTLRCSPISGHKSVSWYQQVLGQGPQFIFQYYEKEERGRGNFPDRFSARQFPNYSSELNVNALLLGDSALYLCASSPSSGTAIYEQYFGPGTRLTVT.

The CDR3 coding sequence is TGTGCCTGGAGGGATGACAGAGGCGAGCAGTACTTC. Protein: CAWRDDRGEQYF. The V gene is TRBV30, the J gene TRBJ2-7; D is perhaps TRBD1 (5 bases). CDR1 and CDR2 from the germline V gene are GTSNPN and SVGIG (reference sequence). The germline V and J ends were trimmed by 3 bases and 6 bases, with 12 bases remaining between them. The CDR3 length is 12 residues. Complete variable domain (other parts from reference TRBV30 and TRBJ2-7): SQTIHQWPATLVQPVGSPLSLECTVEGTSNPNLYWYRQAAGRGLQLLFYSVGIGQISSEVPQNLSASRPQDRQFILSSKKLLLSDSGFYLCAWRDDRGEQYFGPGTRLTVT.

This clone was detected only a few times. This chain joins TRBV12-3 or TRBV12-4 and TRBJ1-2; no firm D call. The CDR3 length is 13 residues. The V end lost 3 bases, the J end lost 8 bases, and 13 bases lay between the germline ends. The CDR3 reads CASSFRRGGGYTF. CDR3 nucleotide sequence: TGTGCCAGCAGTTTTCGACGGGGTGGGGGCTACACCTTC.

The chain couples TRBV5-1 to TRBJ2-6, with D unclear. Germline V gene data show CDR1 as SGHRS and CDR2 as YFSETQ. The CDR3 runs 14 residues. The ends were cut back, 4 bases at V and 3 bases at J, with 8 bases in the middle. The CDR3 coding sequence is TGCGCCAGCAGCCTACTCCTTGGGGCCAACGTCCTGACTTTC. Its translation: CASSLLLGANVLTF.

Many counts were recorded for this clone. The CDR3: CASSLNQGETYEQYF. The CDR3 nucleotides are TGCGCCAGCAGTCTGAATCAGGGCGAAACCTACGAGCAGTACTTC. This rearrangement joins TRBV5-1 to TRBJ2-7, with D maybe TRBD1 (5 bases). CDR3 size: 15 residues. V lost 5 bases to trimming and J lost 2 bases, with 17 bases between them. Looked up from germline, CDR1 is SGHRS and CDR2 is YFSETQ.

Ten or more counts support this clone. The CDR3 loop reads CASTKTGGESYEQYF. The CDR3 nucleotides read TGTGCCAGCACCAAGACAGGGGGAGAATCCTACGAGCAGTACTTC. V gene TRBV6-5 combines with J gene TRBJ2-7, with TRBD1 matching over 9 bases. V lost 7 bases, J lost 1 base, and 8 bases stayed unmatched. This CDR3 has 15 residues. Germline loops: CDR1 MNHEY, CDR2 SVGAGI.

The chain recombines TRBV6-4 with TRBJ1-1; D is possibly TRBD1 (5 bases). This CDR3 has 13 residues. CDR1 MRHNA and CDR2 SNTAGT come from the germline V gene. Trimming took off 4 bases at V and 4 bases at J, with 10 bases between the two ends. CDR3 nucleotides: TGTGCCAGCAGTGTTGGGGCAAGCACTGAAGCTTTCTTT. This gives the protein CASSVGASTEAFF.

The CDR3 is CASRRGGEQYF. The CDR3 DNA reads TGTGCCAGCAGGAGAGGGGGCGAGCAGTACTTC. V gene TRBV5-6 combines with J gene TRBJ2-7, with D possibly being TRBD1 (6 bases). V was cut by 5 bases and J by 6 bases, with 9 bases left in between. CDR3 length: 11 amino acids. CDR1 SGHDT and CDR2 YYEEEE come from the germline V gene.

The gene calls are TRBV28 and TRBJ1-2; the D is unclear. Germline V lookup: CDR1 MDHEN, CDR2 SYDVKM. V was trimmed by 3 bases and J by 0 bases, leaving 11 bases between them. The CDR3 extends over 15 amino acids. The CDR3 spells CASSFRQRSNYGYTF. The DNA of the CDR3 is TGTGCCAGCAGTTTTCGCCAGCGATCTAACTATGGCTACACCTTC.

This clone was detected only once. The chain uses TRBV27 and TRBJ1-2, with 7 bases identical to TRBD1. The CDR3 loop spans 15 amino acids. Germline values: CDR1 MNHEY, CDR2 SMNVEV (reference sequence). V lost 2 bases, J lost 2 bases, and 5 bases stayed unmatched. CDR3 nucleotide sequence: TGTGCCAGCAGTTTAGGAAGGGGGCAAAACTATGGCTACACCTTC. It codes for CASSLGRGQNYGYTF.

CDR3: CASSPLIWDSPNDEAFF. The CDR3, as DNA: TGTGCCAGCTCACCACTTATTTGGGACAGCCCGAACGACGAAGCTTTCTTT. The rearrangement joins TRBV18 to TRBJ1-1; 7 positions match TRBD1. The CDR3 totals 17 residues. Germline lookup yields CDR1 KGHSH and CDR2 LQKENI. The V gene end was trimmed by 1 base and the J gene end by 8 bases; junction bases not matched to a gene: 16.

The rearrangement uses TRBV30 and TRBJ1-3; no firm D call. V was trimmed by 6 bases and J by 6 bases, leaving 6 bases between them. The length of the CDR3 is 10 residues. Germline-derived CDR1 and CDR2 are GTSNPN and SVGIG (reference sequence). CDR3 DNA: TGTGCCTGCCAGGAAAACACCATATATTTT. Its protein is CACQENTIYF. Full variable domain (rest looked up from reference TRBV30 and TRBJ1-3): SQTIHQWPATLVQPVGSPLSLECTVEGTSNPNLYWYRQAAGRGLQLLFYSVGIGQISSEVPQNLSASRPQDRQFILSSKKLLLSDSGFYLCACQENTIYFGEGSWLTVV.

V is TRBV7-8 and J is TRBJ1-2, with D tentatively TRBD1 (5 bases). V lost 1 base and J lost 5, with 14 bases in between. The germline gives CDR1 SGHVS, CDR2 FQNEAQ. CDR3 length equals 15 residues. The CDR3 protein is CASSLVWQGNYGYTF. The CDR3 DNA is TGTGCCAGCAGCTTAGTATGGCAGGGAAATTATGGCTACACCTTC.

The rearrangement joins TRBV10-2 to TRBJ1-1; tentatively, D is TRBD1 (6 bases). V lost 8 bases and J 6 bases, leaving 22 bases between the germline ends. The CDR3 spans 15 residues. Germline V gene data show CDR1 as WSHSY and CDR2 as SAAADI. The CDR3 here is CASPTSDRNFPEAFF. The CDR3 DNA reads as TGCGCCAGCCCCACCTCGGACAGAAACTTCCCTGAAGCTTTCTTT.

The V and J genes are TRBV5-4 and TRBJ2-3; 8 bases are shared with TRBD1. The CDR3 loop spans 15 amino acids. J lost 1 base, V lost 4 bases, and 5 bases had no gene match. Germline V gives CDR1 SGHNT, CDR2 YYREEE (reference sequence). The CDR3 DNA is TGTGCCAGCAGCGATCGACAGGGGCGCACAGATACGCAGTATTTT. Amino acids: CASSDRQGRTDTQYF.

The genes are TRBV28 and TRBJ1-2; D unresolved. The length of the CDR3 is 13 residues. Germline assignment: CDR1 MDHEN and CDR2 SYDVKM. Trimming removed 5 bases at V and 8 bases at J, with 15 bases between. The CDR3 DNA sequence: TGTGCCAGCAGTCTGTTGTCTGACTGGGGCTACACCTTC. This gives the protein CASSLLSDWGYTF.

The rearrangement uses TRBV9 and TRBJ2-7, with 8 bases aligning to TRBD2. This CDR3 is built from 13 residues. The trim removed 4 bases at V and 4 bases at J, leaving 4 bases unmatched. The germline V gene has CDR1 SGDLS and CDR2 YYNGEE. The DNA of the CDR3 is TGTGCCAGCAGCTCCCGGGGGGGGTACGAGCAGTACTTC. It encodes CASSSRGGYEQYF.

This clone occurred once. The genes are TRBV20-1 and TRBJ1-4; D remains unclear. The CDR3 is made up of 15 amino acids. Germline CDR1 DFQATT, CDR2 SNEGSKA (reference sequence). The germline V and J ends were trimmed by 3 bases and 4 bases, with 15 bases remaining between them. CDR3 DNA sequence: TGCAGTGCTAGTCGCCAGACATTGGGTAATGAAAAACTGTTTTTT. Translation: CSASRQTLGNEKLFF.